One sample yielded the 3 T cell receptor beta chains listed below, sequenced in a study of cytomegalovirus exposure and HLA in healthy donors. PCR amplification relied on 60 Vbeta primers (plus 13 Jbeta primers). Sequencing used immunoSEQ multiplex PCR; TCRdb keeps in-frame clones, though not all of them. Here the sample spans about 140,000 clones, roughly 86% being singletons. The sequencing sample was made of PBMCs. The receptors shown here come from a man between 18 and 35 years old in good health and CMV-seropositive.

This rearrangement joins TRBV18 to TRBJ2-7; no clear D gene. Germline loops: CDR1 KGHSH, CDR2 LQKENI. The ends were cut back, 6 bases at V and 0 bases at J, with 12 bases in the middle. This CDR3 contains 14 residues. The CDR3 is CASSPEAVSYEQYF. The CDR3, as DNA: TGTGCCAGCTCCCCCGAGGCGGTCTCCTACGAGCAGTACTTC.

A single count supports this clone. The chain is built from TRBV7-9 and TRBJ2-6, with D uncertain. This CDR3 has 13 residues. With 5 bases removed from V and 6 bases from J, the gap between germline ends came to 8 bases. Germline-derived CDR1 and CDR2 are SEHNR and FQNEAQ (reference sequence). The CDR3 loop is CASSPSEANVLTF. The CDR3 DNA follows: TGTGCCAGCAGCCCTTCAGAGGCCAACGTCCTGACTTTC.

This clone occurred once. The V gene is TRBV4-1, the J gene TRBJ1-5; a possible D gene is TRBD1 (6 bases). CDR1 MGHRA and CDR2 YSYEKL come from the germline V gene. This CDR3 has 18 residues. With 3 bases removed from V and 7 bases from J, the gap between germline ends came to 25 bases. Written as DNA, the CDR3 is TGCGCCAGCAGCCAGATTCCCCGCCGGGACACTACTGGGCAGCCCCAGCATTTT. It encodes CASSQIPRRDTTGQPQHF.